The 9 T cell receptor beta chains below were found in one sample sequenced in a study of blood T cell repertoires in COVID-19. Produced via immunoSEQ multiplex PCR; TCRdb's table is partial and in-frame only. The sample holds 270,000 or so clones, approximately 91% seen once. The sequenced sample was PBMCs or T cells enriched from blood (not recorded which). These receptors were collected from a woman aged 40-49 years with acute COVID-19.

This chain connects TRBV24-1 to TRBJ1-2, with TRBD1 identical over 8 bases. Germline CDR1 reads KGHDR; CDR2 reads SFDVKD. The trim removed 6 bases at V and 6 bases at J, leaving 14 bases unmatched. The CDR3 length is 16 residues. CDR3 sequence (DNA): TGTGCCACCAGTCATAATCCCGGACAGGGAAGCGATGGCTACACCTTC. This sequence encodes CATSHNPGQGSDGYTF.

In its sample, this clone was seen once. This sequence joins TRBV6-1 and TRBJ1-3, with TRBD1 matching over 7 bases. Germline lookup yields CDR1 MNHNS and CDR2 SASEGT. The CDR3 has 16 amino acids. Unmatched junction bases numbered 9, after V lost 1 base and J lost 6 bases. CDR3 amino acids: CASSEVRGTGENTIYF. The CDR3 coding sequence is TGTGCCAGCAGTGAAGTACGGGGAACAGGGGAAAACACCATATATTTT.

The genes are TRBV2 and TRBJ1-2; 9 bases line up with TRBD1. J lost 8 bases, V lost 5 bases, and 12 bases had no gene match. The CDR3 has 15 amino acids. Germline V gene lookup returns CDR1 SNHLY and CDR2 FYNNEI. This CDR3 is CASSNLRGQGEGYTF. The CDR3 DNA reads TGTGCCAGCAGTAATCTTCGGGGACAGGGAGAGGGCTACACCTTC.

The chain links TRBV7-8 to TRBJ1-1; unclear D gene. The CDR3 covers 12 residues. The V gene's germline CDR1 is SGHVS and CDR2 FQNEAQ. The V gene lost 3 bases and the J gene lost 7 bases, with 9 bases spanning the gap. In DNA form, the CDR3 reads TGTGCCAGCAGCTTTTATTCCGGTGAAGCTTTCTTT. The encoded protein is CASSFYSGEAFF.

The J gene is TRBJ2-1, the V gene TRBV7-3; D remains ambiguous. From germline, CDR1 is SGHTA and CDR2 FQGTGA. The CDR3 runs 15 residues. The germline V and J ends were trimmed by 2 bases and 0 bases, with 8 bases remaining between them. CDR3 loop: CASSLFGFSYNEQFF. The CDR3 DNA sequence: TGTGCCAGCAGCTTATTCGGTTTCTCCTACAATGAGCAGTTCTTC. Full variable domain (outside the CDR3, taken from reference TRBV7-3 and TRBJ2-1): GAGVSQTPSNKVTEKGKYVELRCDPISGHTALYWYRQSLGQGPEFLIYFQGTGAADDSGLPNDRFFAVRPEGSVSTLKIQRTERGDSAVYLCASSLFGFSYNEQFFGPGTRLTVL.

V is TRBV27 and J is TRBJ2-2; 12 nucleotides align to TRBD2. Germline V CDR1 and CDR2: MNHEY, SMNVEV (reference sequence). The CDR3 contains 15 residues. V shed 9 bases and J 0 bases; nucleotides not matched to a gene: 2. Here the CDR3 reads CASGLAGTNTGELFF. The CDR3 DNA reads TGTGCCAGTGGACTAGCGGGAACGAACACCGGGGAGCTGTTTTTT.

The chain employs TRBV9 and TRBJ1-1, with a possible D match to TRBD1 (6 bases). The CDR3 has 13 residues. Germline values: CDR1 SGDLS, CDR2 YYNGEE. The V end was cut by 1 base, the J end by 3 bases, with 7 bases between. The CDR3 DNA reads TGTGCCAGCAGCGTATCAGGGGACACTGAAGCTTTCTTT. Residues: CASSVSGDTEAFF.

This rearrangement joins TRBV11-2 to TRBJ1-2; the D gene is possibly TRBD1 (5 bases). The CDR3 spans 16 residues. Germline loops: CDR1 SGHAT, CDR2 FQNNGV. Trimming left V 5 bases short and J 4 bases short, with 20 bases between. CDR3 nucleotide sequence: TGTGCCAGCAGCACGAGACAGCCTCGAAGTAGCTATGGCTACACCTTC. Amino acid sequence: CASSTRQPRSSYGYTF.

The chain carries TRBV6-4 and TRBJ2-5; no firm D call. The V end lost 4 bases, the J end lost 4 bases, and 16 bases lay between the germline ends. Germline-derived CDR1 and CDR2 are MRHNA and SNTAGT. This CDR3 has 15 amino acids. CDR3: CASSGGPQRRETQYF. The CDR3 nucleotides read TGTGCCAGCAGTGGCGGCCCCCAGCGTAGAGAGACCCAGTACTTC.